Listed below are T cell receptor beta chains from one sample, sequenced in a study of T cell responses to AZD1222 COVID-19 vaccine. Sequencing was performed with immunoSEQ multiplex PCR; in TCRdb, only in-frame clones are kept and a portion is missing. The sample carries under 150,000 clones, roughly nine tenths recorded once. The source was peripheral blood, collected on day 0 of AZD1222 vaccination. These receptors came from an adult in good health. The CDR3 runs from the conserved cysteine through the conserved F or W. Each record gives: clone size, V gene, D gene, J gene, CDR3 DNA, CDR3 protein. The D gene is left open where the match is weak. Some rows mark clone size as missing; the rest say once, few, many or name a class of expanded clone.

abundance: -
v_gene: TRBV5-1
d_gene: TRBD2
j_gene: TRBJ2-7
CDR3nt: TGCGCCAGCAGGTTATTAGCGGGAGGGCCGGTTGACGAGCAGTACTTC
CDR3aa: CASRLLAGGPVDEQYF

abundance: -
v_gene: TRBV3-1/TRBV3-2
d_gene: TRBD2
j_gene: TRBJ2-4
CDR3nt: TGTGCCAGCAGCCACCCAGAGCGGGGGGGCATTCAGTACTTC
CDR3aa: CASSHPERGGIQYF

abundance: -
v_gene: TRBV7-6
d_gene: -
j_gene: TRBJ2-6
CDR3nt: TGTGCCAGCAGCTTTATCACAGGGCCTACCGACTCTGGGGCCAACGTCCTGACTTTC
CDR3aa: CASSFITGPTDSGANVLTF

abundance: -
v_gene: TRBV5-4
d_gene: -
j_gene: TRBJ1-1
CDR3nt: TGTGCCAGCAGCTTGGGAGGGCTCGAAGCTTTCTTT
CDR3aa: CASSLGGLEAFF

abundance: -
v_gene: TRBV19
d_gene: -
j_gene: TRBJ1-1
CDR3nt: TGTGCCAGTAGTATCCGCAAGACAGACGTCGCCACTGAAGCTTTCTTT
CDR3aa: CASSIRKTDVATEAFF

abundance: once
v_gene: TRBV7-2
d_gene: -
j_gene: TRBJ1-1
CDR3nt: TGTGCCAGCAGCTCCTGGACCCGGAGCACTGAAGCTTTCTTT
CDR3aa: CASSSWTRSTEAFF

abundance: -
v_gene: TRBV30
d_gene: TRBD1
j_gene: TRBJ1-3
CDR3nt: TGTGCCTGGGAAACAGGGGGCCTTGGAAACACCATATATTTT
CDR3aa: CAWETGGLGNTIYF

abundance: once
v_gene: TRBV9
d_gene: -
j_gene: TRBJ1-4
CDR3nt: TGTGCCAGCAGCCCAGGGTGGACTAATGAAAAACTGTTTTTT
CDR3aa: CASSPGWTNEKLFF

abundance: -
v_gene: TRBV30
d_gene: -
j_gene: TRBJ1-1
CDR3nt: TGTGCCTGGGGGGGGAAACTCCAGAACACTGAAGCTTTCTTT
CDR3aa: CAWGGKLQNTEAFF

abundance: -
v_gene: TRBV7-2
d_gene: -
j_gene: TRBJ2-7
CDR3nt: TGTGCCAGCAGCCACCGTAGCGCTAAAAGCTCCTACGAGCAGTACTTC
CDR3aa: CASSHRSAKSSYEQYF

abundance: -
v_gene: TRBV7-2
d_gene: TRBD2
j_gene: TRBJ2-3
CDR3nt: TGTGCCAGCAGCTTCCTAGCGGGAGGGAGAGATACGCAGTATTTT
CDR3aa: CASSFLAGGRDTQYF

abundance: -
v_gene: TRBV18
d_gene: TRBD2
j_gene: TRBJ2-7
CDR3nt: TGTGCCAGCTCAGGCTGGACTAGCGGGAGTATGAACCAGTACTTC
CDR3aa: CASSGWTSGSMNQYF

abundance: -
v_gene: TRBV7-2
d_gene: -
j_gene: TRBJ1-5
CDR3nt: TGTGCCAGCAGCCCAGGTTCCAATCAGCCCCAGCATTTT
CDR3aa: CASSPGSNQPQHF

abundance: -
v_gene: TRBV20-1
d_gene: TRBD2
j_gene: TRBJ2-7
CDR3nt: TGCAGTGCTAGTAAAATCACCGGGACTAGCGGGGGAGAGCAGTACTTC
CDR3aa: CSASKITGTSGGEQYF

abundance: few
v_gene: TRBV7-9
d_gene: -
j_gene: TRBJ2-1
CDR3nt: TGTGCCAGCAGCGCACTTGGAGGGAGCGTCAATGAGCAGTTCTTC
CDR3aa: CASSALGGSVNEQFF